This T cell receptor (beta chain) was documented in a study of T cells after yellow fever vaccination. Study information: It was SMART-Seq v4 Ultra Low Input that prepared the fractions with low cell numbers.

TCRdb recomputed calls from the 5' RACE reads with MiXCR, one row per CDR3 protein. The sample contains around 610,000 distinct CDR3 sequences, about 13% of which appear only once. General study points: Compared with primary, the secondary response was weaker and peaked at day 5, not 15.

This clonotype came up a few times. Its antigen is as yet unknown. CDR1 is LGHDT, CDR2 YNNKEL, per germline (reference sequence). V lost 1 base to trimming and J lost 6 bases, with 9 bases between them. This CDR3 comprises 13 residues. The rearrangement links TRBV3-1 to TRBJ1-1; D remains unclear. This TCR came from a man aged 25 to 40 who received the YFV17D yellow fever vaccine. The sequencing here drew on PBMCs, taken on the day of the yellow fever booster vaccination. This chain's CDR3 is CASSQGGRAEAFF. CDR3 nucleotides: TGTGCCAGCAGCCAAGGAGGGCGGGCTGAAGCTTTCTTT.